The clone carrying this TCR beta chain was recorded once. The sample belongs to a study of blood T cell repertoires in COVID-19. Study as a whole: From T cells, B-cell-depleted T cells, or PBMCs came the material, which was cDNA or gDNA.

This CDR3 spans 12 amino acids. J was trimmed by 8 bases and V by 10 bases; bases with no gene match: 10. Per the original methods: Estimates of nucleated cell counts were drawn from the amplification of reference gene primers. The assay was immunoSEQ multiplex PCR, and TCRdb's table has in-frame clones only and misses some. V and J calls and clone size follow that table, whereas D and trimming were derived from the DNA. The sample includes 270,000 or so clones, roughly 91% of them seen just once. In assigning cohorts, the study relied on participant-reported clinical history. The sequencing sample was made of PBMCs or T cells enriched from blood (not recorded which). The chain carries TRBV12-3 or TRBV12-4 and TRBJ1-2; 7 bases are a match to TRBD1. This receptor was identified in a woman aged 40 to 55 with acute COVID-19. CDR3 region: CATKTGDGGYTF. DNA for the CDR3: TGTGCCACAAAAACAGGGGATGGAGGCTACACCTTC.